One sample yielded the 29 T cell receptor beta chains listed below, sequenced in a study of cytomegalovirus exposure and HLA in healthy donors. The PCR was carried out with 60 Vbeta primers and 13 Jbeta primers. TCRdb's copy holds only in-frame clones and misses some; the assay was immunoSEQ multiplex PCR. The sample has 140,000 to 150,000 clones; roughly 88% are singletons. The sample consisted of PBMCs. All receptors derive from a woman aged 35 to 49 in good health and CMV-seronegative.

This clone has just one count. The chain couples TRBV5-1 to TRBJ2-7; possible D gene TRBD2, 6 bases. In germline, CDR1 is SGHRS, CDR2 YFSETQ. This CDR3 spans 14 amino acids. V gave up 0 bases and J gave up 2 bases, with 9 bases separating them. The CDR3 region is CASSLGTTTYEQYF. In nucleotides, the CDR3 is TGCGCCAGCAGCTTGGGGACTACCACCTACGAGCAGTACTTC.

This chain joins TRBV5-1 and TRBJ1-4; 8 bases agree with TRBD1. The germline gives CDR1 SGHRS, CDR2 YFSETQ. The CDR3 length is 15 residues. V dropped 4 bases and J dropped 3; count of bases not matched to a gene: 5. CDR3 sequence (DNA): TGCGCCAGCAGCAGTGACAGGGGAGCTAATGAAAAACTGTTTTTT. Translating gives CASSSDRGANEKLFF.

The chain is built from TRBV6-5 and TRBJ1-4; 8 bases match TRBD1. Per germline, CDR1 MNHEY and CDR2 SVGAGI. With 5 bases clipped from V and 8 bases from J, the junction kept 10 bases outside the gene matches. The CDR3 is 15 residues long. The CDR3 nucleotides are TGTGCCAGCAGTCGTGGACAGGGATTCTTGGAAAAACTGTTTTTT. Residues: CASSRGQGFLEKLFF.

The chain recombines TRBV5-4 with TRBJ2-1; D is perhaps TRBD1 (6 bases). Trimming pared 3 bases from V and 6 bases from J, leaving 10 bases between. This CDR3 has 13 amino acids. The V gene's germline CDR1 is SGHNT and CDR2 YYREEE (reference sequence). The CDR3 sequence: CASSWGRANEQFF. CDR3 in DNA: TGTGCCAGCAGCTGGGGGCGGGCCAATGAGCAGTTCTTC.

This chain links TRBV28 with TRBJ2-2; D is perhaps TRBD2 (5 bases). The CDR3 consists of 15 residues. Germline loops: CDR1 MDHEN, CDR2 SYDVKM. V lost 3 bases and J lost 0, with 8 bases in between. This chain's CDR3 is CASSFGLPNTGELFF. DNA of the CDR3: TGTGCCAGCAGTTTTGGACTTCCGAACACCGGGGAGCTGTTTTTT.

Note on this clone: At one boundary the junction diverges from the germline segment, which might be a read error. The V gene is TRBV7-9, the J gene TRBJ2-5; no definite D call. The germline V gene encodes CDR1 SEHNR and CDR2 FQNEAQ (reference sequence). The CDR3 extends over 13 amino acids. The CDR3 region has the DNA TGTTCCAGCAGCTTAGATATGGCATGGACCCAGTACTTC. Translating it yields CSSSLDMAWTQYF.

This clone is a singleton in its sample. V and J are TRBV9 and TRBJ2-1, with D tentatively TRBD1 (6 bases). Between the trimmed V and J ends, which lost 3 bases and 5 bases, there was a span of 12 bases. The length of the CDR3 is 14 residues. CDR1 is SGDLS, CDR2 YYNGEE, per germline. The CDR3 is CASSAVNRDNEQFF. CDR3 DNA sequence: TGTGCCAGCAGCGCCGTGAACAGGGACAATGAGCAGTTCTTC.

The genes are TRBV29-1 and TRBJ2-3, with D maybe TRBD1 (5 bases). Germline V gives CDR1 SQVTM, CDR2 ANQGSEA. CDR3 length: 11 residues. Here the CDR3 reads CSAGFTDTQYF. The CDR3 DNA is TGCAGTGCAGGGTTCACAGATACGCAGTATTTT.

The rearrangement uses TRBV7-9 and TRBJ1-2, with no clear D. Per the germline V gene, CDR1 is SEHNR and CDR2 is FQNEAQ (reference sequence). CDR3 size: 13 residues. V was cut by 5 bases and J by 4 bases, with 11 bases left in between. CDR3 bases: TGTGCCAGCAGCCCCCCGGCAGGCTATGGCTACACCTTC. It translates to CASSPPAGYGYTF.

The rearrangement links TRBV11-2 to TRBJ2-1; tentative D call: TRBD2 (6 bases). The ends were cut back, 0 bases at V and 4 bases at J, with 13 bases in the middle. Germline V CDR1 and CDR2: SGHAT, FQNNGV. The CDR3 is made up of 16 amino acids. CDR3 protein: CASSLDLGRQYNEQFF. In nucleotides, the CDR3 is TGTGCCAGCAGCTTAGATTTGGGGAGGCAGTACAATGAGCAGTTCTTC.

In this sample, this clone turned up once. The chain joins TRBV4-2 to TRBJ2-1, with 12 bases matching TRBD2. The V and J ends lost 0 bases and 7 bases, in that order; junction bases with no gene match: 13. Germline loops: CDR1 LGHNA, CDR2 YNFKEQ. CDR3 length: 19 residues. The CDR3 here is CASSQDGASGRAGANEQFF. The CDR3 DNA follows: TGTGCCAGCAGCCAAGACGGGGCTAGCGGGAGGGCCGGAGCAAATGAGCAGTTCTTC.

The CDR3 region is CAWMKGAGNSPLHF. In DNA, the CDR3 is TGTGCCTGGATGAAGGGGGCGGGTAATTCACCCCTCCACTTT. The chain employs TRBV30 and TRBJ1-6; 7 bases agree with TRBD1. The CDR3 runs 14 residues. V gave up 4 bases and J gave up 6 bases; unmatched junction bases: 6. In germline, CDR1 is GTSNPN, CDR2 SVGIG (reference sequence).

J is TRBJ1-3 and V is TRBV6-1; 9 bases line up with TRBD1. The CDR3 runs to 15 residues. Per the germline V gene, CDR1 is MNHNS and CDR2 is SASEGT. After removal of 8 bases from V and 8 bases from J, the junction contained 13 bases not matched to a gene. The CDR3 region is CASEVLVTGGYTIYF. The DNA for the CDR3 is TGTGCCAGCGAAGTCTTGGTGACAGGGGGTTACACCATATATTTT.

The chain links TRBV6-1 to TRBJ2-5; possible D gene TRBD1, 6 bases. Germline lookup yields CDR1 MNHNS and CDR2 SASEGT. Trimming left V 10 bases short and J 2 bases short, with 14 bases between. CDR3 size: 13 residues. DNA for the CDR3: TGTGCCACCTCAGGACAGAGACAAGAGACCCAGTACTTC. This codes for CATSGQRQETQYF.

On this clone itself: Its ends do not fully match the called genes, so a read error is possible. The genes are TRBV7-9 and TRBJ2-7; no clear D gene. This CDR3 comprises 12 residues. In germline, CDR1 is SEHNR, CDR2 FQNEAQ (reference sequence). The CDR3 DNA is TGTTCCAGCAGCTCCCTCTTTTACGAGCAGTACTTC. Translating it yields CSSSSLFYEQYF.

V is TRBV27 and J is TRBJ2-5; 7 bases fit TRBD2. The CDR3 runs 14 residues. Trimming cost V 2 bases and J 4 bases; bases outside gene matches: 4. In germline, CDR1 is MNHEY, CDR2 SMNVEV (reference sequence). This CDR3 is CASSLGGRLETQYF. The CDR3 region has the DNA TGTGCCAGCAGTTTAGGCGGGAGATTAGAGACCCAGTACTTC.

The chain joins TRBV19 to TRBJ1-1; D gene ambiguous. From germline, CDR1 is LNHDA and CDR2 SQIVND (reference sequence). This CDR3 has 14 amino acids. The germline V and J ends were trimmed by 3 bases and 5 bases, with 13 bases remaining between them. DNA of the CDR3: TGTGCCAGTAGTATTCCCCAGTTGGTTACTGAAGCTTTCTTT. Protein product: CASSIPQLVTEAFF.

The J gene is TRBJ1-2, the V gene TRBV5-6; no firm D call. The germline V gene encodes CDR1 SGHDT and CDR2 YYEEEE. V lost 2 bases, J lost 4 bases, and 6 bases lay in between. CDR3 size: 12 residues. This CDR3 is CASSFNGYGYTF. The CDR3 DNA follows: TGTGCCAGCAGCTTCAACGGCTATGGCTACACCTTC.

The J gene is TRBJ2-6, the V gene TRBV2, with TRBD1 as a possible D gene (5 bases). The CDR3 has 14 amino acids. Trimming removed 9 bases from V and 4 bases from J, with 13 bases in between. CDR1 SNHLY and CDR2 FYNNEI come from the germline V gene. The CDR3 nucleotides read TGTGCCAGGGAAACAGGACCCGGGGCCAACGTCCTGACTTTC. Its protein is CARETGPGANVLTF.

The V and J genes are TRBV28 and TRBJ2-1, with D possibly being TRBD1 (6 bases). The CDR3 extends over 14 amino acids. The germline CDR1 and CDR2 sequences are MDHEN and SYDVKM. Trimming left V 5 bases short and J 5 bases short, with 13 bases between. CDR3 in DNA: TGTGCCAGCAGTCTACAGGGTAAGCACAATGAGCAGTTCTTC. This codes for CASSLQGKHNEQFF.

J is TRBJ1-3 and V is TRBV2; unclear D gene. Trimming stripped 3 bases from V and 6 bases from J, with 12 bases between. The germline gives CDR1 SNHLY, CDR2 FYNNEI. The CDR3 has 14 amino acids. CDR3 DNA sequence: TGTGCCAGCAGTGACACGGGTTCTTTAAACACCATATATTTT. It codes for CASSDTGSLNTIYF. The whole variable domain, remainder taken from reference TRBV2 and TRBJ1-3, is EPEVTQTPSHQVTQMGQEVILRCVPISNHLYFYWYRQILGQKVEFLVSFYNNEISEKSEIFDDQFSVERPDGSNFTLKIRSTKLEDSAMYFCASSDTGSLNTIYFGEGSWLTVV.

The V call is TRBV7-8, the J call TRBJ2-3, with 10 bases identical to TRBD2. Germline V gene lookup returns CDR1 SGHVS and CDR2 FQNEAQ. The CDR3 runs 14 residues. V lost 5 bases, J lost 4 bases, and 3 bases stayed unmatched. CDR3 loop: CASSTGLAADTQYF. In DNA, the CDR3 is TGTGCCAGCAGCACTGGACTAGCGGCAGATACGCAGTATTTT. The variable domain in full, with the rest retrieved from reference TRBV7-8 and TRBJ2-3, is GAGVSQSPRYKVAKRGQDVALRCDPISGHVSLFWYQQALGQGPEFLTYFQNEAQLDKSGLPSDRFFAERPEGSVSTLKIQRTQQEDSAVYLCASSTGLAADTQYFGPGTRLTVL.

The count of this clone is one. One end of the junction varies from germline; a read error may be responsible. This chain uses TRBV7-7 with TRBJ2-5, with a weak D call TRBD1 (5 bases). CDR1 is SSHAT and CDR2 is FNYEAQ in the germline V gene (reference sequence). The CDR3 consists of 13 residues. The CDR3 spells CASSVGQGETQYF. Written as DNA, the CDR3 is TGTGCTAGCAGCGTCGGACAAGGAGAGACCCAGTACTTC.

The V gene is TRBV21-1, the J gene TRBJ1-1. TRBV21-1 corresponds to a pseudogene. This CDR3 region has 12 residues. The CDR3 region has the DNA TGTGCCAGCAGCAAAGAAGGCGCGAGGGCTTTCTTT. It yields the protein CASSKEGARAFF.

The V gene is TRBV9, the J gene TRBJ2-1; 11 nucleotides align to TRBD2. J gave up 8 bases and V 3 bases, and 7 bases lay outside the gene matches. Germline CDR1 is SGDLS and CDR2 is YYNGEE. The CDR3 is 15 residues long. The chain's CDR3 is CASSAGLAGGDEQFF. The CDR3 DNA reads TGTGCCAGCAGCGCCGGACTAGCGGGTGGAGATGAGCAGTTCTTC.

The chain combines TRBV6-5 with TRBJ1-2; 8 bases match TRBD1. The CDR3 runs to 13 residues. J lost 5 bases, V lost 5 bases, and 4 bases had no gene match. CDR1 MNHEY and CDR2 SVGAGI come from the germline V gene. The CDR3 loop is CASSQQGGYGYTF. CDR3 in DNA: TGTGCCAGCAGTCAACAGGGGGGGTATGGCTACACCTTC.

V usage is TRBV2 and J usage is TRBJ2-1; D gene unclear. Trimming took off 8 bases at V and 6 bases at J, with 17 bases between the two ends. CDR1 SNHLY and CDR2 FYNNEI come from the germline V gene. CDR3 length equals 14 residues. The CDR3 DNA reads TGTGCCAGCGGCGGAATCGCGCTGGGCAATGAGCAGTTCTTC. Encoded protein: CASGGIALGNEQFF.

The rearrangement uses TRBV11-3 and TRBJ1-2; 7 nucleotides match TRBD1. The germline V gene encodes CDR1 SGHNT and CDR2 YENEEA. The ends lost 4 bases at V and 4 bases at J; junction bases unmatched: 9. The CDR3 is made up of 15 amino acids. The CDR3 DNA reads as TGTGCCAGCAGCTCCCCGGACAGGATGGGCTATGGCTACACCTTC. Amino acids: CASSSPDRMGYGYTF.

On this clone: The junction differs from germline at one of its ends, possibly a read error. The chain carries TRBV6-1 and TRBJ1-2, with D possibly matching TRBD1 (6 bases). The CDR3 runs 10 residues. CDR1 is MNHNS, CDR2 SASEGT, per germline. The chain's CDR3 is CASSEETGLF. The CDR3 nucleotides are TGTGCCAGCAGTGAAGAGACAGGCCTCTTC.